This TCR beta chain was retrieved from a study of identical twins. This clonotype was seen ten or more times. Template switching introduced a universal primer site, and the cDNA bore unique molecular identifiers. TCRdb fed the 5' RACE reads into MiXCR, producing one record per CDR3 protein. The sample holds hundreds of thousands of distinct CDR3 sequences, 6% to 8.5% seen once. This CDR3 spans 14 amino acids. The germline V gene encodes CDR1 KGHDR and CDR2 SFDVKD. V shed 10 bases, J shed 0 bases, and the junction held 4 bases outside the gene matches. The same data also went into a second study, on yellow fever vaccine responses in identical twins.

This TCR came from a woman younger than 30 in good health. This sequence joins TRBV24-1 and TRBJ2-3; the match to TRBD1 covers 9 bases. Sequencing used CD8+ T cells sorted from blood. In DNA form, the CDR3 reads TGTGCCACTTCGGACAGGGGAAGCACAGATACGCAGTATTTT. Amino acids: CATSDRGSTDTQYF.